One and the same sample provided the 32 T cell receptor beta chains below, sequenced in a study of T cell responses to AZD1222 COVID-19 vaccine. Assay: immunoSEQ multiplex PCR; the TCRdb copy retains only in-frame clones and omits some. Among approximately 100,000 clones listed, around nine tenths were seen once. Sequencing was performed on peripheral blood, taken 28 days after the second dose of the MenACWY control vaccine. The receptors shown here come from an adult who received the MenACWY meningococcal vaccine as a control.

This clone has more than one count but fewer than ten. The chain couples TRBV4-2 to TRBJ2-1; TRBD2 matches at 13 bases. The V gene's germline CDR1 is LGHNA and CDR2 YNFKEQ. The CDR3 spans 18 residues. V lost 1 base and J lost 7; bases outside the gene matches: 10. Here the CDR3 DNA reads TGTGCCAGCAGCCAAGCGGTGACTAGCGGGGGGTCTTTAAATGAGCAGTTCTTC. Its translation: CASSQAVTSGGSLNEQFF.

The chain recombines TRBV9 with TRBJ1-5, with unresolved D. Germline V gene sequence: CDR1 SGDLS, CDR2 YYNGEE. This CDR3 is built from 14 residues. Deletions cut 1 base from V and 9 bases from J, with 14 bases between. CDR3 coding DNA: TGTGCCAGCAGCGTAAGTGGGTCGAAACCGCCCCAGCATTTT. As protein: CASSVSGSKPPQHF.

The CDR3 reads CASSIGTGGSLALQYF. CDR3 coding DNA: TGCGCCAGCAGCATCGGGACAGGGGGCTCGTTGGCCCTTCAGTACTTC. The chain carries TRBV5-1 and TRBJ2-4, with TRBD1 matching 12 bases. Germline V gene lookup returns CDR1 SGHRS and CDR2 YFSETQ. This CDR3 spans 16 amino acids. V gave up 4 bases and J gave up 11 bases; unmatched junction bases: 13. Looking up the rest from reference TRBV5-1 and TRBJ2-4 gives the full variable domain: KAGVTQTPRYLIKTRGQQVTLSCSPISGHRSVSWYQQTPGQGLQFLFEYFSETQRNKGNFPGRFSGRQFSNSRSEMNVSTLELGDSALYLCASSIGTGGSLALQYFGAGTRLSVL.

The rearrangement links TRBV14 to TRBJ2-3, with 12 bases identical to TRBD2. J gave up 0 bases and V 4 bases, and 5 bases lay outside the gene matches. Germline V gene lookup returns CDR1 SGHDN and CDR2 FVKESK. This CDR3 is built from 17 residues. This chain's CDR3 is CASSRLAGGPSTDTQYF. CDR3 DNA sequence: TGTGCCAGCAGCCGTCTAGCGGGGGGGCCTAGCACAGATACGCAGTATTTT.

This sequence joins TRBV4-3 and TRBJ2-3; 11 bases line up with TRBD2. Germline values: CDR1 LGHNA, CDR2 YSLEER. The CDR3 is made up of 17 amino acids. Trimming took 0 bases from V and 6 from J; bases not matched to a gene: 8. The CDR3 region is CASSQDRVAGGKDTQYF. The CDR3 bases are TGCGCCAGCAGCCAAGATCGGGTAGCGGGGGGGAAGGATACGCAGTATTTT.

The chain uses TRBV5-1 and TRBJ1-6; the D gene is possibly TRBD1 (6 bases). CDR3 length: 15 amino acids. V was shortened by 3 bases and J by 4 bases, with 11 bases between the two germline ends. The germline CDR1 and CDR2 sequences are SGHRS and YFSETQ. CDR3 nucleotides: TGCGCCAGCAGCTCGGGGGCCCAGTATAATTCACCCCTCCACTTT. It codes for CASSSGAQYNSPLHF.

The CDR3 sequence is CASSVGRGLGETQYF. The CDR3 region has the DNA TGTGCCAGCAGTGTCGGCAGGGGGCTGGGAGAGACCCAGTACTTC. This chain joins TRBV6-2 or TRBV6-3 and TRBJ2-5, with 8 bases identical to TRBD1. This CDR3 spans 15 amino acids. Germline V CDR1 and CDR2: MNHEY, SVGEGT. V lost 5 bases and J lost 4; bases outside the gene matches: 9.

The chain couples TRBV28 to TRBJ1-1; D is undetermined. Germline-derived CDR1 and CDR2 are MDHEN and SYDVKM. Trimming took off 8 bases at V and 7 bases at J, with 8 bases between the two ends. The CDR3 totals 10 residues. This CDR3 is CASGAVEAFF. The CDR3 coding sequence is TGTGCCAGCGGCGCCGTTGAAGCTTTCTTT.

This clone came up a few times. The chain joins TRBV30 to TRBJ1-5, with TRBD1 matching over 7 bases. Unmatched junction bases numbered 5, after V lost 2 bases and J lost 4 bases. CDR1 and CDR2 (germline): GTSNPN, SVGIG (reference sequence). This CDR3 has 14 residues. The CDR3 loop is CAWSPGTENQPQHF. The CDR3 DNA is TGTGCCTGGAGTCCCGGGACAGAAAATCAGCCCCAGCATTTT.

A single count supports this clone. The chain links TRBV7-3 to TRBJ2-5; no definite D call. There are 13 residues in the CDR3. V dropped 0 bases and J dropped 5 bases, with 7 bases sitting between them. Looked up from germline, CDR1 is SGHTA and CDR2 is FQGTGA. The CDR3 region is CASSLTAFETQYF. The CDR3 bases are TGTGCCAGCAGCTTAACGGCTTTCGAGACCCAGTACTTC.

The chain's CDR3 is CASARGSQGEKLFF. CDR3 DNA sequence: TGTGCCAGTGCAAGGGGCTCCCAGGGAGAAAAACTGTTTTTT. The chain carries TRBV19 and TRBJ1-4; perhaps TRBD1 as D (5 bases). The germline CDR1 and CDR2 sequences are LNHDA and SQIVND (reference sequence). The CDR3 covers 14 residues. V dropped 8 bases and J dropped 8 bases, with 18 bases sitting between them.

The chain links TRBV3-1 (or the pseudogene TRBV3-2) to TRBJ1-2; a possible D gene is TRBD1 (5 bases). Germline V lookup: CDR1 LGHDT, CDR2 YNNKEL (reference sequence). The CDR3 length is 15 residues. Trimming cost V 1 base and J 1 base, with 10 bases left between them. CDR3: CASSQVGARNYGYTF. The CDR3 coding sequence is TGTGCCAGCAGCCAAGTAGGGGCACGTAACTATGGCTACACCTTC.

The chain recombines TRBV18 with TRBJ1-1; tentative D call: TRBD1 (6 bases). V lost 1 base and J 4 bases, leaving 13 bases between the germline ends. The CDR3 extends over 15 amino acids. Germline V CDR1 and CDR2: KGHSH, LQKENI. The CDR3, as DNA: TGTGCCAGCTCACCACGAAACACAGGGATCACTGAAGCTTTCTTT. It yields the protein CASSPRNTGITEAFF.

This sequence joins TRBV5-1 and TRBJ1-1, with D possibly TRBD1 on 5 matching bases. The CDR3 has 14 amino acids. Germline CDR1 reads SGHRS; CDR2 reads YFSETQ. With 4 bases removed from V and 4 bases from J, the gap between germline ends came to 14 bases. CDR3 region: CASSLTMGGTEAFF. The DNA for the CDR3 is TGCGCCAGCAGCCTCACCATGGGGGGCACTGAAGCTTTCTTT.

This clone was detected once. The V call is TRBV5-4, the J call TRBJ1-2; D gene uncertain. This CDR3 has 13 amino acids. The V end was cut by 3 bases, the J end by 4 bases, with 10 bases between. Germline V lookup: CDR1 SGHNT, CDR2 YYREEE (reference sequence). The CDR3 is CASSSTGLYGYTF. CDR3 nucleotide sequence: TGTGCCAGCAGCTCGACCGGACTCTATGGCTACACCTTC.

The chain recombines TRBV2 with TRBJ1-4; 8 nucleotides agree with TRBD1. The CDR3 has 12 residues. V shed 9 bases, J shed 4 bases, and the junction held 1 base outside the gene matches. The germline CDR1 and CDR2 sequences are SNHLY and FYNNEI. CDR3 amino acids: CARGQVNEKLFF. CDR3 nucleotide sequence: TGTGCCAGGGGACAGGTTAATGAAAAACTGTTTTTT.

This chain links TRBV2 with TRBJ1-3; 7 bases line up with TRBD1. V dropped 9 bases and J dropped 3; count of bases not matched to a gene: 8. This CDR3 is built from 14 residues. Germline V gene sequence: CDR1 SNHLY, CDR2 FYNNEI. This CDR3 is CASSIQGFGNTIYF. CDR3 bases: TGTGCCAGTAGCATACAGGGGTTTGGAAACACCATATATTTT.

This chain connects TRBV4-1 to TRBJ1-2; TRBD1 is a possible D gene (5 bases). V was shortened by 2 bases and J by 6 bases, with 7 bases between the two germline ends. Per germline, CDR1 MGHRA and CDR2 YSYEKL. The CDR3 is made up of 12 amino acids. The CDR3 DNA follows: TGCGCCAGCAGCCAAACGGGGGATGGCTACACCTTC. As protein: CASSQTGDGYTF.

The J gene is TRBJ2-3, the V gene TRBV18; 10 bases match TRBD1. The trim removed 0 bases at V and 2 bases at J, leaving 5 bases unmatched. This CDR3 spans 17 amino acids. CDR1 is KGHSH, CDR2 LQKENI, per germline. CDR3 DNA: TGTGCCAGCTCACCACCGACTGGGACAGGGGCCACAGATACGCAGTATTTT. As protein: CASSPPTGTGATDTQYF.

This clone is medium-sized by share. The V call is TRBV9, the J call TRBJ2-7, with no clear D. CDR1 and CDR2 (germline): SGDLS, YYNGEE. The CDR3 consists of 14 residues. V gave up 1 base and J gave up 6 bases, with 14 bases separating them. This chain's CDR3 is CASSVTGIDVEQYF. DNA for the CDR3: TGTGCCAGCAGCGTAACTGGGATTGACGTCGAGCAGTACTTC.

The chain is built from TRBV4-3 and TRBJ1-3; TRBD1 is a possible D gene (6 bases). Germline-derived CDR1 and CDR2 are LGHNA and YSLEER. V was trimmed by 4 bases and J by 3 bases, leaving 13 bases between them. The CDR3 consists of 15 residues. CDR3: CASSPGQTSGNTIYF. The CDR3 nucleotides read TGCGCCAGCAGCCCAGGACAGACTAGTGGAAACACCATATATTTT.

This clone has more than one count but fewer than ten. The chain carries TRBV21-1 and TRBJ1-2; the table calls TRBD1, which could not be checked here. TRBV21-1 is assigned pseudogene status. The CDR3 consists of 15 residues. The CDR3 sequence: CASSQGRGRGYGYTF. CDR3 in DNA: TGTGCCAGCAGCCAAGGGAGGGGGCGCGGCTATGGCTACACCTTC.

The gene calls are TRBV10-1 and TRBJ2-3, with 7 nucleotides matching TRBD2. CDR1 is WNHNN and CDR2 is SYGVQD in the germline V gene (reference sequence). The junction had 6 bases not matched to a gene; V was cut back by 5 bases and J by 1 base. This CDR3 is 15 amino acids long. The CDR3 sequence is CASSPSSGGTDTQYF. Written as DNA, the CDR3 is TGCGCCAGCAGTCCGTCGAGCGGGGGCACAGATACGCAGTATTTT.

The chain has TRBV27 and TRBJ1-3; D is undetermined. In germline, CDR1 is MNHEY, CDR2 SMNVEV (reference sequence). The CDR3 totals 15 residues. With 8 bases removed from V and 4 bases from J, the gap between germline ends came to 18 bases. CDR3 residues: CASAPGDLAGNTIYF. The CDR3 DNA reads as TGTGCCAGCGCGCCGGGCGACTTAGCGGGAAACACCATATATTTT.

V usage is TRBV4-3 and J usage is TRBJ1-1, with a possible D match to TRBD1 (6 bases). The germline V gene has CDR1 LGHNA and CDR2 YSLEER. V shed 5 bases and J shed 0 bases, with 10 bases lying between them. The CDR3 runs to 14 residues. The CDR3 sequence is CASSSTGMNTEAFF. In DNA, the CDR3 is TGCGCCAGCAGCTCGACAGGAATGAACACTGAAGCTTTCTTT.

This sequence joins TRBV30 and TRBJ2-3; no definite D call. V gave up 4 bases and J gave up 4 bases, with 9 bases separating them. The germline V gene has CDR1 GTSNPN and CDR2 SVGIG (reference sequence). This CDR3 spans 12 amino acids. The CDR3 nucleotides are TGTGCCTGGACTCTGGCTCCAGATACGCAGTATTTT. It specifies CAWTLAPDTQYF.

The chain recombines TRBV7-3 with TRBJ2-1; D call uncertain. Per the germline V gene, CDR1 is SGHTA and CDR2 is FQGTGA. V shed 5 bases and J shed 8 bases, with 13 bases lying between them. The CDR3 loop spans 13 amino acids. The CDR3 nucleotides read TGTGCCAGCAGCGGGCCGACCCTAGATGAGCAGTTCTTC. Its protein is CASSGPTLDEQFF.

The chain employs TRBV6-2 or TRBV6-3 and TRBJ2-2; 7 bases agree with TRBD2. This CDR3 is 16 amino acids long. Germline V gene data show CDR1 as MNHEY and CDR2 as SVGEGT. V was pared by 4 bases and J by 3 bases, with 8 bases of the junction left unmatched. The CDR3 region is CASSSEGLPHTGELFF. In DNA form, the CDR3 reads TGTGCCAGCAGTTCCGAGGGACTACCCCACACCGGGGAGCTGTTTTTT.

The rearrangement links TRBV10-3 to TRBJ2-5; 10 nucleotides line up with TRBD2. The V gene end was trimmed by 1 base and the J gene end by 2 bases; junction bases not matched to a gene: 4. Germline V gene lookup returns CDR1 ENHRY and CDR2 SYGVKD. The CDR3 totals 16 residues. As DNA, the CDR3 is TGTGCCATCAGTGAGTTGGCTAGCGGGGGACAAGAGACCCAGTACTTC. Translating gives CAISELASGGQETQYF.

This rearrangement joins TRBV27 to TRBJ1-5; D unclear. V was trimmed by 6 bases and J by 3 bases, leaving 3 bases between them. There are 11 residues in the CDR3. The V gene's germline CDR1 is MNHEY and CDR2 SMNVEV (reference sequence). This CDR3 reads CASRINQPQHF. The CDR3 DNA follows: TGTGCCAGCAGGATCAATCAGCCCCAGCATTTT.

This chain links TRBV7-3 with TRBJ2-7; D might be TRBD2 (5 bases). There are 13 residues in the CDR3. Trimming left V 3 bases short and J 0 bases short, with 6 bases between. Germline V CDR1 and CDR2: SGHTA, FQGTGA. CDR3 region: CASSFGSSYEQYF. DNA for the CDR3: TGTGCCAGCAGCTTTGGGAGCTCCTACGAGCAGTACTTC.

The rearrangement joins TRBV7-2 to TRBJ1-4, with D unclear. Germline V gene sequence: CDR1 SGHTA, CDR2 FQGNSA. This CDR3 comprises 15 residues. V was cut by 5 bases and J by 6 bases, with 16 bases left in between. In nucleotides, the CDR3 is TGTGCCAGCAGCCGGTTAAGAGGGAGGGATGAAAAACTGTTTTTT. This encodes CASSRLRGRDEKLFF.